The 16 T cell receptor beta chains below all came from one sample that was sequenced in a study of cytotoxic CD8 clonotypes in ibrutinib-treated CLL. The protocol was immunoSEQ multiplex PCR, while the TCRdb copy is restricted to in-frame clones and leaves out a portion. The table includes 200,000 to 250,000 clones, 70% detected once. The source was PBMCs, collected after 12 months of ibrutinib treatment. These receptor sequences come from a human donor with chronic lymphocytic leukemia.

This chain uses TRBV14 with TRBJ1-4; tentative D call: TRBD1 (6 bases). This CDR3 has 15 amino acids. Between the trimmed V and J ends, which lost 3 bases and 6 bases, there was a span of 14 bases. Germline V CDR1 and CDR2: SGHDN, FVKESK. The CDR3 coding sequence is TGTGCCAGCAGCCAGGAGATGACAGGATATGAAAAACTGTTTTTT. This sequence encodes CASSQEMTGYEKLFF.

The rearrangement joins TRBV4-1 to TRBJ2-7; 9 bases agree with TRBD1. This CDR3 is built from 15 residues. CDR1 is MGHRA and CDR2 is YSYEKL in the germline V gene. J was trimmed by 3 bases and V by 6 bases; bases with no gene match: 9. CDR3 sequence (DNA): TGCGCCAGCAGAAAAATGGGACAGGGAAACTACGAGCAGTACTTC. It translates to CASRKMGQGNYEQYF.

The V call is TRBV10-3, the J call TRBJ2-7; perhaps D is TRBD1 or TRBD2 (5 bases each). CDR3 length: 15 amino acids. The V gene's germline CDR1 is ENHRY and CDR2 SYGVKD. V lost 0 bases and J lost 4, with 13 bases in between. Here the CDR3 DNA reads TGTGCCATCAGTGAGTCGGGGCGGGTCCGATACGAGCAGTACTTC. This translates into CAISESGRVRYEQYF.

The gene calls are TRBV30 and TRBJ1-1, with D perhaps TRBD1 (5 bases). The CDR3 is 12 residues long. The germline V gene encodes CDR1 GTSNPN and CDR2 SVGIG (reference sequence). V lost 3 bases and J lost 7, with 12 bases in between. This CDR3 reads CAWSRGTIEAFF. Here the CDR3 DNA reads TGTGCCTGGAGCCGGGGGACGATTGAAGCTTTCTTT. Full variable domain (remainder filled in from reference TRBV30 and TRBJ1-1): SQTIHQWPATLVQPVGSPLSLECTVEGTSNPNLYWYRQAAGRGLQLLFYSVGIGQISSEVPQNLSASRPQDRQFILSSKKLLLSDSGFYLCAWSRGTIEAFFGQGTRLTVV.

This chain connects TRBV7-9 to TRBJ2-7, with D possibly called TRBD1 or TRBD2 (5 bases each). CDR1 and CDR2 (germline): SEHNR, FQNEAQ (reference sequence). The ends were cut back, 5 bases at V and 6 bases at J, with 14 bases in the middle. The CDR3 has 13 residues. CDR3 in amino acids: CASSRRTRGEQYF. CDR3 nucleotide sequence: TGTGCCAGCAGCCGCCGCACTAGGGGCGAGCAGTACTTC.

J is TRBJ2-1 and V is TRBV7-3; 11 bases line up with TRBD2. V trimming: 2 bases; J trimming: 10 bases; junction bases outside the gene matches: 7. Germline V gene data show CDR1 as SGHTA and CDR2 as FQGTGA. The CDR3 is 15 amino acids. The CDR3 here is CASSLGLAGGAEQFF. The CDR3 DNA reads as TGTGCCAGCAGCTTAGGCCTAGCGGGAGGAGCGGAGCAGTTCTTC.

The genes are TRBV7-3 and TRBJ1-2, with 9 positions matching TRBD1. The germline CDR1 and CDR2 sequences are SGHTA and FQGTGA. After removal of 5 bases from V and 4 bases from J, the junction contained 8 bases not matched to a gene. This CDR3 region has 15 residues. CDR3 DNA: TGTGCCAGCAGCACAACAGGGGGCGGGAGCTATGGCTACACCTTC. It codes for CASSTTGGGSYGYTF.

The chain employs TRBV9 and TRBJ1-2; D might be TRBD1 (5 bases). CDR1 and CDR2 (germline): SGDLS, YYNGEE. Between the trimmed V and J ends, which lost 5 bases and 3 bases, there was a span of 5 bases. This CDR3 is 11 amino acids long. The CDR3 sequence: CASRGDYGYTF. CDR3 nucleotides: TGTGCCAGCAGAGGGGACTATGGCTACACCTTC.

The CDR3: CASSQDRAGSTGELFF. CDR3 DNA: TGTGCCAGCAGCCAAGATCGGGCAGGGTCCACCGGGGAGCTGTTTTTT. This chain links TRBV4-2 with TRBJ2-2, with a tentative D call TRBD1 (5 bases). Germline values: CDR1 LGHNA, CDR2 YNFKEQ. This CDR3 contains 16 residues. The ends were cut back, 0 bases at V and 4 bases at J, with 12 bases in the middle.

The chain uses TRBV4-1 and TRBJ2-7; perhaps TRBD1 as D (5 bases). This CDR3 region has 14 residues. Germline V CDR1 and CDR2: MGHRA, YSYEKL. Trimming removed 4 bases at V and 3 bases at J, with 13 bases between. CDR3 sequence: CASSPQVGYYEQYF. Here the CDR3 DNA reads TGCGCCAGCAGCCCACAGGTTGGGTACTACGAGCAGTACTTC.

The chain is built from TRBV19 and TRBJ1-4; tentatively, D is TRBD1 (6 bases). Trimming stripped 6 bases from V and 0 bases from J, with 11 bases between. Germline CDR1 LNHDA, CDR2 SQIVND (reference sequence). The CDR3 is 15 residues long. CDR3 coding DNA: TGTGCCAGTAGCAGGGGAGACGCAACTAATGAAAAACTGTTTTTT. Encoded protein: CASSRGDATNEKLFF.

This clone was seen only once. The chain couples TRBV4-1 to TRBJ1-3, with 8 bases lining up with TRBD1. This CDR3 has 15 amino acids. Germline V gene sequence: CDR1 MGHRA, CDR2 YSYEKL. V was pared by 4 bases and J by 0 bases, with 2 bases of the junction left unmatched. This chain's CDR3 is CASSRQGSSGNTIYF. The CDR3 DNA reads TGCGCCAGCAGCCGACAGGGGAGCTCTGGAAACACCATATATTTT.

The rearrangement joins TRBV10-2 to TRBJ1-2, with 7 bases identical to TRBD1. V lost 0 bases to trimming and J lost 7 bases; unmatched junction nucleotides: 8. CDR1 WSHSY and CDR2 SAAADI come from the germline V gene. This CDR3 is built from 15 residues. In DNA form, the CDR3 reads TGCGCCAGCAGTGAGTCTGGACAGGTATCTGGTGGCTACACCTTC. Translating it yields CASSESGQVSGGYTF.

The chain couples TRBV29-1 to TRBJ2-2; D is possibly TRBD2 (5 bases). Trimming left V 3 bases short and J 0 bases short, with 8 bases between. This CDR3 comprises 14 residues. The germline CDR1 and CDR2 sequences are SQVTM and ANQGSEA. This chain's CDR3 is CSVERGSNTGELFF. CDR3 DNA: TGCAGCGTTGAGCGCGGGTCGAACACCGGGGAGCTGTTTTTT.

This sequence joins TRBV4-3 and TRBJ2-1; D uncertain. Germline CDR1 and CDR2: LGHNA and YSLEER. Trimming took off 4 bases at V and 7 bases at J, with 11 bases between the two ends. The CDR3 loop spans 13 amino acids. The CDR3 here is CASSLSMRNEQFF. CDR3 nucleotides: TGCGCCAGCAGCCTTTCTATGCGGAATGAGCAGTTCTTC.

The chain joins TRBV4-3 to TRBJ2-1; TRBD2 might be the D (7 bases). Germline CDR1 and CDR2: LGHNA and YSLEER. Deletions cut 4 bases from V and 8 bases from J, with 15 bases between. The CDR3 spans 14 residues. DNA of the CDR3: TGCGCCAGCAGCCGCTCAAGGGGGGGACATGAGCAGTTCTTC. This sequence encodes CASSRSRGGHEQFF.